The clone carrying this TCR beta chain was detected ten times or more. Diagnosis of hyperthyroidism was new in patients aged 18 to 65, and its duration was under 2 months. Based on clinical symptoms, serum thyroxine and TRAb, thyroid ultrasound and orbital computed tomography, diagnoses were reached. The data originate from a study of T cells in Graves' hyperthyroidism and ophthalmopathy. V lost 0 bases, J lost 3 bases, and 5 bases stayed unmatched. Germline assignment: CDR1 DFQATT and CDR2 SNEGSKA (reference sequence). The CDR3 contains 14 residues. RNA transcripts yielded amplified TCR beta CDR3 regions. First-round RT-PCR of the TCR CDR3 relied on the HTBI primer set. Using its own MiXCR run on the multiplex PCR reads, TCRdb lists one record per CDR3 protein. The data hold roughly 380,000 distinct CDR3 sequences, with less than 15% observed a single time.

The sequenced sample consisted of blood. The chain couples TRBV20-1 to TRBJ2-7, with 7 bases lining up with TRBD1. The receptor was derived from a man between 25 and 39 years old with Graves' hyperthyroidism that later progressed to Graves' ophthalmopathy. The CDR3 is CSARDSQGDYEQYF. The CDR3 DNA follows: TGCAGTGCTAGAGATTCCCAGGGGGACTACGAGCAGTACTTC.